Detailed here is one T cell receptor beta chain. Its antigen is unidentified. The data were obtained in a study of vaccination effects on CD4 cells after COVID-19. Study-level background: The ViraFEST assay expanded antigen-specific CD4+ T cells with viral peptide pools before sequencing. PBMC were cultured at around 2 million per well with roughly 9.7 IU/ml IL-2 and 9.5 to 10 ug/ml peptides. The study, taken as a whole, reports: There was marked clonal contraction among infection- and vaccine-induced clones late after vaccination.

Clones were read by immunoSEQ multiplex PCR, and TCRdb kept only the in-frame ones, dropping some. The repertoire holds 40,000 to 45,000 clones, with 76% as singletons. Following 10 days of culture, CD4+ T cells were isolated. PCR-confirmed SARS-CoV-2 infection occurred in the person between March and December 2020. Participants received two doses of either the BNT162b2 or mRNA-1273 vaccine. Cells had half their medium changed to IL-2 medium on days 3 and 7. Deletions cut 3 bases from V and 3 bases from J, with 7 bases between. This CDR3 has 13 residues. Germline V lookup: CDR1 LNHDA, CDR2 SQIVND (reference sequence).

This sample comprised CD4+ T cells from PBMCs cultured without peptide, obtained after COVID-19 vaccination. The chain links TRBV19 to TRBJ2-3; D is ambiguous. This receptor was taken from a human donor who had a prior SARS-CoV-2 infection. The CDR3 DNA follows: TGTGCCAGTAGTATGTCGAGAACAGATACGCAGTATTTT. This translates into CASSMSRTDTQYF.